Listed below are T cell receptor beta chains from one sample, sequenced in a study of T cells in Graves' hyperthyroidism and ophthalmopathy. TCRdb reanalysed the multiplex PCR reads using MiXCR and keeps one entry per CDR3 protein. Among 300,000 to 400,000 distinct CDR3 sequences, around 14% were seen once, and the ten largest hold approximately 9.9%. Sequenced input: blood. The receptor set was obtained from a woman aged 55-70 years with Graves' hyperthyroidism. Both conserved end residues are part of each CDR3. The D gene is left open where the match is weak. Where a row states a size, it is once, few, many or the class of an expanded clone; other rows omit it.

d_gene	v_gene	j_gene	abundance	CDR3aa	CDR3nt
-	TRBV12-3/TRBV12-4	TRBJ2-4	many	CASRRWGVKNIQYF	TGTGCCAGCAGGAGATGGGGTGTCAAAAACATTCAGTACTTC
-	TRBV2	TRBJ2-5	many	CASSGYGAEETQYF	TGTGCCAGCAGTGGGTATGGGGCCGAAGAGACCCAGTACTTC
TRBD2	TRBV7-9	TRBJ2-5	many	CASSSREGETQYF	TGTGCCAGCAGCTCCCGGGAGGGGGAGACCCAGTACTTC
TRBD1	TRBV7-9	TRBJ1-2	few	CASSLGTGVSYGYTF	TGTGCCAGCAGCCTCGGGACAGGGGTCAGCTATGGCTACACCTTC
-	TRBV24-1	TRBJ2-5	many	CATSDSLQETQYF	TGTGCCACCAGTGATTCCCTCCAAGAGACCCAGTACTTC
TRBD2	TRBV2	TRBJ2-1	many	CASGLAGGPEQFF	TGTGCCAGCGGACTAGCGGGAGGTCCCGAGCAGTTCTTC
-	TRBV20-1	TRBJ2-4	few	CSARDRTSKNIQYF	TGCAGTGCTAGAGATAGAACCTCCAAAAACATTCAGTACTTC
-	TRBV9	TRBJ2-7	many	CASSVDGLEQYF	TGTGCCAGCAGCGTAGATGGGCTCGAGCAGTACTTC
-	TRBV11-2	TRBJ2-2	many	CASSPPGANTGELFF	TGTGCCAGCAGCCCCCCGGGGGCGAACACCGGGGAGCTGTTTTTT
-	TRBV2	TRBJ2-2	many	CASTPNIGTGELFF	TGTGCCAGCACCCCGAACATAGGGACCGGGGAGCTGTTTTTT
-	TRBV11-3	TRBJ2-3	many	CASSRGGLDTQYF	TGTGCCAGCAGCAGAGGAGGGCTCGATACGCAGTATTTT
TRBD2	TRBV5-1	TRBJ2-7	-	CASSLGRAGGRTNYEQYF	TGCGCCAGCAGCTTGGGACGAGCGGGCGGGAGGACGAACTACGAGCAGTACTTC
-	TRBV5-1	TRBJ2-7	-	CASSLESGIGYEQYF	TGCGCCAGCAGCTTAGAAAGTGGGATTGGCTACGAGCAGTACTTC
TRBD2	TRBV20-1	TRBJ2-2	many	CSARAGTSDGELFF	TGCAGTGCTAGAGCCGGGACTAGCGACGGGGAGCTGTTTTTT
TRBD2	TRBV3-1	TRBJ2-7	many	CASSQTSGYEQYF	TGTGCCAGCAGCCAAACTAGCGGCTACGAGCAGTACTTC
-	TRBV30	TRBJ2-2	many	CAIDRSEAGELFF	TGTGCGATTGACAGGAGCGAGGCCGGGGAGCTGTTTTTT
TRBD1	TRBV27	TRBJ1-2	many	CASSSRTGTNGYTF	TGTGCCAGCAGTTCAAGGACAGGAACGAATGGCTACACCTTC
TRBD1	TRBV7-2	TRBJ2-6	few	CASSLRQGSKVLTF	TGTGCCAGCAGCCTAAGACAGGGATCGAAAGTCCTGACTTTC
TRBD1	TRBV5-1	TRBJ2-7	-	CASSWDEDRDSYEQYF	TGCGCCAGCAGCTGGGACGAGGACAGGGACTCCTACGAGCAGTACTTC
-	TRBV15	TRBJ1-1	few	CATSRPPGTEAFF	TGTGCCACCAGCAGGCCCCCGGGTACTGAAGCTTTCTTT
-	TRBV11-2	TRBJ2-7	many	CASSLAQGGGEQYF	TGTGCCAGCAGCTTAGCGCAGGGCGGCGGCGAGCAGTACTTC
TRBD1	TRBV19	TRBJ1-2	-	CVSSSGTGGDYGYTF	TGTGTCAGTAGCTCCGGGACAGGGGGCGACTATGGCTACACCTTC
-	TRBV6-2/TRBV6-3	TRBJ1-1	many	CASSSQNTEAFF	TGTGCCAGCAGTTCTCAGAACACTGAAGCTTTCTTT
TRBD2	TRBV7-9	TRBJ2-3	-	CASSPDLAGPDTDTQYF	TGTGCCAGCAGCCCAGACCTAGCGGGACCTGACACAGATACGCAGTATTTT
-	TRBV5-1	TRBJ2-1	many	CASSFYSEQFF	TGCGCCAGCAGCTTCTATAGTGAGCAGTTCTTC
-	TRBV12-3/TRBV12-4	TRBJ1-3	-	CASSSPGSGNTIYF	TGTGCCAGCAGCTCCCCAGGGTCTGGAAACACCATATATTTT
-	TRBV11-2	TRBJ2-1	many	CASSLTQYNEQFF	TGTGCCAGCAGCTTAACACAGTACAATGAGCAGTTCTTC
TRBD1	TRBV5-6	TRBJ1-2	many	CASSLVGQGWYGYTF	TGTGCCAGCAGCTTGGTGGGACAGGGATGGTATGGCTACACCTTC
TRBD1	TRBV2	TRBJ2-3	-	CAVGQGRTDTQYF	TGTGCAGTGGGACAGGGCCGCACAGATACGCAGTATTTT
TRBD1	TRBV19	TRBJ1-5	many	CASSTTGQYSYSNQPQHF	TGTGCCAGTAGTACTACGGGACAGTATTCCTATAGCAATCAGCCCCAGCATTTT
TRBD2	TRBV12-3/TRBV12-4	TRBJ2-3	many	CASSSHTSGGSTDTQYF	TGTGCCAGCAGCTCCCATACTAGCGGGGGTAGCACAGATACGCAGTATTTT
TRBD2	TRBV30	TRBJ2-7	few	CAWSHGGFDEQYF	TGTGCCTGGAGCCACGGGGGGTTTGACGAGCAGTACTTC
TRBD2	TRBV20-1	TRBJ2-2	few	CSALLAGGNTGELFF	TGCAGTGCTCTCCTAGCGGGAGGGAACACCGGGGAGCTGTTTTTT
TRBD1	TRBV28	TRBJ1-2	-	CASSFFRTGTLNYGYTF	TGTGCCAGCAGTTTTTTCAGGACAGGGACCTTAAACTATGGCTACACCTTC
TRBD1	TRBV5-1	TRBJ2-2	many	CASTSLKGQEGTGELFF	TGCGCCAGCACCTCCCTTAAAGGACAGGAAGGAACCGGGGAGCTGTTTTTT
-	TRBV4-1	TRBJ2-1	many	CASSQSLYNEQFF	TGCGCCAGCAGCCAATCCCTATACAATGAGCAGTTCTTC
TRBD2	TRBV2	TRBJ2-4	many	CASSEFGLARIAKNIQYF	TGTGCCAGCAGTGAATTTGGACTAGCGAGGATAGCCAAAAACATTCAGTACTTC
-	TRBV6-1	TRBJ1-5	-	CASSRRAQGNQPQHF	TGTGCCAGCAGCCGACGGGCCCAGGGGAATCAGCCCCAGCATTTT
-	TRBV6-1	TRBJ2-7	many	CASTSDGIGDEQYF	TGTGCCAGCACCAGCGACGGTATAGGGGACGAGCAGTACTTC
TRBD1	TRBV7-8	TRBJ2-5	many	CASSTGGKETQYF	TGTGCCAGCAGCACAGGGGGCAAGGAGACCCAGTACTTC
-	TRBV12-3/TRBV12-4	TRBJ2-7	many	CASRPGLTGDYEQYF	TGTGCCAGCAGACCAGGGTTAACGGGTGACTACGAGCAGTACTTC
-	TRBV5-1	TRBJ2-1	many	CASSLTSSAFRNEQFF	TGCGCCAGCAGCTTGACATCTAGCGCCTTCAGGAATGAGCAGTTCTTC
TRBD1	TRBV20-1	TRBJ2-7	many	CSARVYDRGYEQYF	TGCAGTGCTAGAGTTTACGACAGGGGCTACGAGCAGTACTTC
-	TRBV2	TRBJ2-3	many	CASSERSRTSTDTQYF	TGTGCCAGCAGTGAGCGCAGCAGAACTAGCACAGATACGCAGTATTTT
TRBD1	TRBV12-3/TRBV12-4	TRBJ1-3	many	CASSPQQGATGNTIYF	TGTGCCAGCAGTCCCCAACAGGGGGCTACTGGAAACACCATATATTTT